The 25 T cell receptor beta chains in this list originate from one sample, sequenced in a study of CD4+ T cells in melanoma. TCRdb's table, derived via immunoSEQ multiplex PCR, lists solely in-frame clones and lacks some. The sample yields roughly 50,000 clones, approximately 92% seen once. Sequencing was performed on peripheral blood. These receptors originate from a human donor with melanoma.

V is TRBV7-2 and J is TRBJ1-1, with a possible D match to TRBD1 (5 bases). Trimming left V 7 bases short and J 6 bases short, with 15 bases between. Per germline, CDR1 SGHTA and CDR2 FQGNSA. This CDR3 comprises 13 residues. The CDR3 DNA is TGTGCCAGCAAAAAAAACGGACACCCTGAAGCTTTCTTT. Translated: CASKKNGHPEAFF.

DNA of the CDR3: TGCGCCAGCAGCGCGGCCGGGACAGACTATGGCTACACCTTC. Protein: CASSAAGTDYGYTF. The chain is built from TRBV5-1 and TRBJ1-2, with 7 bases fitting TRBD1. The CDR3 has 14 amino acids. Trimming took 4 bases from V and 3 from J; bases not matched to a gene: 6. Germline V CDR1 and CDR2: SGHRS, YFSETQ.

The chain is built from TRBV18 and TRBJ1-1; possible D gene TRBD1, 5 bases. V shed 5 bases and J shed 11 bases, with 12 bases lying between them. The CDR3 contains 11 residues. CDR1 and CDR2 from the germline V gene are KGHSH and LQKENI. CDR3 residues: CASSNGGTAFF. The CDR3 bases are TGTGCCAGCTCAAACGGGGGTACGGCTTTCTTT.

This chain joins TRBV6-5 and TRBJ1-1, with D possibly TRBD1 on 5 matching bases. The CDR3 extends over 15 amino acids. Per the germline V gene, CDR1 is MNHEY and CDR2 is SVGAGI. V lost 0 bases to trimming and J lost 2 bases, with 10 bases between them. CDR3 DNA: TGTGCCAGCAGTTACTCGGGGGATTTCAACACTGAAGCTTTCTTT. Translation gives CASSYSGDFNTEAFF.

The gene calls are TRBV7-6 and TRBJ2-5; TRBD2 agrees at 11 bases. Gene TRBJ2-7 matches the end of the DNA better, so the J call may be wrong. The CDR3 has 16 amino acids. Germline loops: CDR1 SGHVS, CDR2 FNYEAQ. In DNA form, the CDR3 reads TGTGCCAGCAGCCCCGCCGGGACTAGCGGCCCCTACGAGCAGTACTTC. It codes for CASSPAGTSGPYEQYF.

The chain couples TRBV5-1 to TRBJ2-1; a weak D match, TRBD2 (6 bases). V was clipped by 2 bases and J by 0 bases, with 9 bases between them. Germline V CDR1 and CDR2: SGHRS, YFSETQ. This CDR3 spans 15 amino acids. In DNA, the CDR3 is TGCGCCAGCAGCTTTTTGGGGGGCTCCTACAATGAGCAGTTCTTC. Amino acids: CASSFLGGSYNEQFF.

This chain uses TRBV7-9 with TRBJ2-7; D remains ambiguous. This CDR3 has 15 residues. Trimming removed 5 bases at V and 0 bases at J, with 14 bases between. The germline CDR1 and CDR2 sequences are SEHNR and FQNEAQ (reference sequence). CDR3 sequence: CASSRLGGDSYEQYF. The CDR3 DNA is TGTGCCAGCAGCCGGCTAGGTGGGGACTCCTACGAGCAGTACTTC.

The chain couples TRBV7-8 to TRBJ2-7; unclear D gene. Germline V gene data show CDR1 as SGHVS and CDR2 as FQNEAQ. The germline V and J ends were trimmed by 4 bases and 5 bases, with 12 bases remaining between them. The CDR3 loop spans 13 amino acids. As DNA, the CDR3 is TGTGCCAGCAGCTACCAAGGCGGCCACGAGCAGTACTTC. Encoded protein: CASSYQGGHEQYF.

This chain uses TRBV30 with TRBJ1-6; D is unclear. The CDR3 is 15 residues long. Trimming took off 4 bases at V and 4 bases at J, with 14 bases between the two ends. CDR1 is GTSNPN and CDR2 is SVGIG in the germline V gene (reference sequence). The CDR3 spells CAWTRTDAYNSPLHF. In nucleotides, the CDR3 is TGTGCCTGGACAAGGACGGACGCGTATAATTCACCCCTCCACTTT.

The chain employs TRBV9 and TRBJ2-5, with TRBD1 matching 7 bases. The end of the DNA aligns better with TRBJ2-7, so the J call may be wrong. The CDR3 covers 14 residues. Germline V gene sequence: CDR1 SGDLS, CDR2 YYNGEE. The CDR3 DNA follows: TGTGCCAGCAGCGTAGCCTACAGGGGAGACGAGCAGTACTTC. Translating it yields CASSVAYRGDEQYF.

This chain joins TRBV5-4 and TRBJ2-7; the D gene is possibly TRBD2 (6 bases). The length of the CDR3 is 16 residues. Between the trimmed V and J ends, which lost 2 bases and 4 bases, there was a span of 19 bases. From germline, CDR1 is SGHNT and CDR2 YYREEE (reference sequence). Here the CDR3 DNA reads TGTGCCAGCAGCTTTACGATACGGGACTCTATATACGAGCAGTACTTC. Translated: CASSFTIRDSIYEQYF.

The rearrangement links TRBV11-2 to TRBJ2-7; 7 bases line up with TRBD2. Per germline, CDR1 SGHAT and CDR2 FQNNGV. The CDR3 runs 12 residues. The V gene end was trimmed by 4 bases and the J gene end by 6 bases; junction bases not matched to a gene: 3. The CDR3 spells CASSWGGFEQYF. The CDR3 DNA reads TGTGCCAGCAGCTGGGGGGGATTCGAGCAGTACTTC.

In its sample, this clone was seen once. The chain links TRBV7-8 to TRBJ2-5; 9 bases fit TRBD2. Germline loops: CDR1 SGHVS, CDR2 FQNEAQ. J gave up 1 base and V 2 bases, and 8 bases lay outside the gene matches. The CDR3 is 17 residues long. DNA of the CDR3: TGTGCCAGCAGCTTATCCCGCGGGGGGGCGTCCCAAGAGACCCAGTACTTC. Its protein product is CASSLSRGGASQETQYF. The full variable domain, rest sourced from reference TRBV7-8 and TRBJ2-5, is GAGVSQSPRYKVAKRGQDVALRCDPISGHVSLFWYQQALGQGPEFLTYFQNEAQLDKSGLPSDRFFAERPEGSVSTLKIQRTQQEDSAVYLCASSLSRGGASQETQYFGPGTRLLVL.

This chain uses TRBV5-1 with TRBJ2-5; 9 nucleotides align to TRBD2. Germline loops: CDR1 SGHRS, CDR2 YFSETQ. The ends lost 0 bases at V and 7 bases at J; junction bases unmatched: 13. This CDR3 has 17 residues. CDR3 amino acids: CASSLESSGGHGWTQYF. DNA for the CDR3: TGCGCCAGCAGCTTGGAAAGTAGCGGGGGTCATGGTTGGACCCAGTACTTC.

The chain is built from TRBV7-2 and TRBJ1-5, with TRBD1 matching 8 bases. The CDR3 has 17 residues. J was trimmed by 2 bases and V by 5 bases; bases with no gene match: 11. Germline CDR1 reads SGHTA; CDR2 reads FQGNSA. CDR3 loop: CASSPGGQGAGNQPQHF. CDR3 coding DNA: TGTGCCAGCAGCCCCGGGGGGCAGGGGGCGGGCAATCAGCCCCAGCATTTT.

The chain links TRBV12-5 to TRBJ1-5; D gene unclear. Germline CDR1 and CDR2: LGHNT and FRNRAP. V shed 9 bases and J shed 7 bases, with 28 bases lying between them. The CDR3 extends over 17 amino acids. The DNA for the CDR3 is TGTGCTAGCACCTTCTCGGGTACCTCGGGTTTTCAGCAGCCCCAGCATTTT. As protein: CASTFSGTSGFQQPQHF. Full variable domain (remainder filled in from reference TRBV12-5 and TRBJ1-5): DARVTQTPRHKVTEMGQEVTMRCQPILGHNTVFWYRQTMMQGLELLAYFRNRAPLDDSGMPKDRFSAEMPDATLATLKIQPSEPRDSAVYFCASTFSGTSGFQQPQHFGDGTRLSIL.

Regarding this clone: Other DNA variants within this sample encode the same CDR3. J is TRBJ1-1 and V is TRBV4-1; the D is unclear. V lost 1 base and J 1 base, leaving 10 bases between the germline ends. This CDR3 is 15 amino acids long. Germline loops: CDR1 MGHRA, CDR2 YSYEKL. The CDR3 sequence: CASSQGGVGNTEAFF. The CDR3 DNA follows: TGCGCCAGCAGCCAAGGCGGGGTGGGGAACACTGAAGCTTTCTTT.

The CDR3 nucleotides read TGTGCCAGCAGCACCCGAAGGATACTAGCCAAAAACATTCAGTACTTC. This translates into CASSTRRILAKNIQYF. V usage is TRBV5-8 and J usage is TRBJ2-4; the D is unclear. V lost 4 bases to trimming and J lost 0 bases, with 14 bases between them. The germline V gene encodes CDR1 SGHTS and CDR2 YDEGEE. The CDR3 length is 16 residues. The whole variable domain, remainder taken from reference TRBV5-8 and TRBJ2-4, is EAGVTQSPTHLIKTRGQQATLRCSPISGHTSVYWYQQALGLGLQFLLWYDEGEERNRGNFPPRFSGRQFPNYSSELNVNALELEDSALYLCASSTRRILAKNIQYFGAGTRLSVL.

The genes are TRBV18 and TRBJ1-5; D may be TRBD1 (6 bases). Trimming left V 4 bases short and J 5 bases short, with 15 bases between. In germline, CDR1 is KGHSH, CDR2 LQKENI. The CDR3 covers 15 residues. In DNA form, the CDR3 reads TGTGCCAGCTCACGAGAAGAGCAGGGGTATCAGCCCCAGCATTTT. Translated: CASSREEQGYQPQHF.

The rearrangement links TRBV5-5 to TRBJ2-2; perhaps TRBD2 as D (5 bases). The CDR3 has 15 amino acids. Germline assignment: CDR1 SGHKS and CDR2 YYEKEE (reference sequence). V was clipped by 0 bases and J by 5 bases, with 11 bases between them. The CDR3 spells CASSLGGGRTGELFF. Written as DNA, the CDR3 is TGTGCCAGCAGCTTGGGTGGTGGGAGAACCGGGGAGCTGTTTTTT. Complete variable domain (other parts from reference TRBV5-5 and TRBJ2-2): DAGVTQSPTHLIKTRGQQVTLRCSPISGHKSVSWYQQVLGQGPQFIFQYYEKEERGRGNFPDRFSARQFPNYSSELNVNALLLGDSALYLCASSLGGGRTGELFFGEGSRLTVL.

The J gene is TRBJ2-7, the V gene TRBV29-1; weak D call: TRBD1 (6 bases). The CDR3 is made up of 13 amino acids. Trimming removed 5 bases from V and 2 bases from J, with 13 bases in between. CDR1 SQVTM and CDR2 ANQGSEA come from the germline V gene. CDR3 protein: CSVPSDSTYEQYF. CDR3 sequence (DNA): TGCAGCGTTCCTTCGGACAGTACCTACGAGCAGTACTTC.

The V gene is TRBV13, the J gene TRBJ2-1; the match to TRBD1 covers 9 bases. The CDR3 consists of 16 residues. Germline V gene lookup returns CDR1 PRHDT and CDR2 FYEKMQ (reference sequence). V was pared by 0 bases and J by 8 bases, with 8 bases of the junction left unmatched. CDR3 amino acids: CASSLGGTGTQDEQFF. The CDR3 nucleotides read TGTGCCAGCAGCTTAGGTGGGACAGGGACGCAAGATGAGCAGTTCTTC.

The chain links TRBV27 to TRBJ2-3, with D perhaps matching TRBD1 (5 bases). This CDR3 region has 13 residues. The V end lost 2 bases, the J end lost 4 bases, and 7 bases lay between the germline ends. Germline CDR1 MNHEY, CDR2 SMNVEV (reference sequence). This chain's CDR3 is CASSLGAPDTQYF. In DNA form, the CDR3 reads TGTGCCAGCAGTTTAGGGGCCCCAGATACGCAGTATTTT.

V and J are TRBV7-3 and TRBJ2-1; 11 nucleotides match TRBD1. J lost 8 bases, V lost 3 bases, and 6 bases had no gene match. This CDR3 has 15 amino acids. Germline CDR1 and CDR2: SGHTA and FQGTGA. CDR3 in DNA: TGTGCCAGCAGCTTGGGACAGGGGGATGTCGATGAGCAGTTCTTC. Translation gives CASSLGQGDVDEQFF.

The V call is TRBV29-1, the J call TRBJ1-4; TRBD1 is a possible D gene (5 bases). This CDR3 region has 11 residues. CDR1 and CDR2 from the germline V gene are SQVTM and ANQGSEA. Trimming shortened V by 4 bases and J by 8 bases, and 8 bases separated the two germline ends. Written as DNA, the CDR3 is TGCAGCGTTGGAGACAGCGAAAAACTGTTTTTT. Translation: CSVGDSEKLFF.